This T cell receptor (beta chain) was captured by sequencing in a study of shared clonotypes between healthy human individuals. Germline loops: CDR1 SSHAT, CDR2 FNYEAQ (reference sequence). The CDR3 runs to 17 residues. After removal of 5 bases from V and 2 bases from J, the junction contained 11 bases not matched to a gene. Only in-frame clones appear in the TCRdb table, and some are missing; sequencing was by immunoSEQ multiplex PCR. This sample has 550,000 to 700,000 clones; around 73% occur once, and the top ten carry about 1.8%. The V call is TRBV7-7, the J call TRBJ2-5; the match to TRBD1 covers 10 bases. The sequence was collected from a woman aged 30 to 39 in good health. Material for sequencing was memory CD4+ T cells sorted from blood. Specified subset: CD45RA-negative fraction. The CDR3 bases are TGTGCCAGCAGCCCTTCTAGAAGGACAGGGGGTCAAGAGACCCAGTACTTC. This codes for CASSPSRRTGGQETQYF.